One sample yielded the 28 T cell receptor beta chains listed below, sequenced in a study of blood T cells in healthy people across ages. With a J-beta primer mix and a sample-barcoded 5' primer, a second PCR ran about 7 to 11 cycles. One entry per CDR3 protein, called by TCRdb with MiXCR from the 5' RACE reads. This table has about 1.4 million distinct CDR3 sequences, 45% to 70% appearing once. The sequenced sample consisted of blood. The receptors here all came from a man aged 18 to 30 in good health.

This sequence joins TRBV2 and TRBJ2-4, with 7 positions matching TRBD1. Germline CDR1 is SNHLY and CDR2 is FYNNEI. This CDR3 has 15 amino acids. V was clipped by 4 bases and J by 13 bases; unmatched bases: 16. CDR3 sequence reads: CASSAPGQEEKVQYF. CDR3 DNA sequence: TGTGCCAGCAGTGCCCCCGGACAGGAGGAAAAGGTGCAGTACTTC.

Here the CDR3 DNA reads TGTGCCAGCGGTTTAGGGGGGGCTGGCTATGGCTACACCTTC. Translating gives CASGLGGAGYGYTF. The chain carries TRBV6-6 and TRBJ1-2, with TRBD1 as a possible D gene (6 bases). Looked up from germline, CDR1 is MNHNY and CDR2 is SVGAGI (reference sequence). Trimming removed 8 bases at V and 4 bases at J, with 17 bases between. There are 14 residues in the CDR3.

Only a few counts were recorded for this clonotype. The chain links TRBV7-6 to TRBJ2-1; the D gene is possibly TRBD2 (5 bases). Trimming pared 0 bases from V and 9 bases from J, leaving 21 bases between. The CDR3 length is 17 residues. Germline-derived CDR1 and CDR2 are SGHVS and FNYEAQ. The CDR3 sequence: CASSLALPGSAISEQFF. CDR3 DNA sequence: TGTGCCAGCAGCTTAGCCCTACCGGGATCGGCTATTAGTGAGCAGTTCTTC.

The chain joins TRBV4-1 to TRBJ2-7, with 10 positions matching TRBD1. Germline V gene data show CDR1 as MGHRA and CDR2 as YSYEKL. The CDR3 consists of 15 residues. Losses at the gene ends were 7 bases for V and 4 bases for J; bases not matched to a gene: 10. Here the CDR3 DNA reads TGCGCCAGCACCCAGGGACAGGGGTTGATGTACGAGCAGTACTTC. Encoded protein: CASTQGQGLMYEQYF.

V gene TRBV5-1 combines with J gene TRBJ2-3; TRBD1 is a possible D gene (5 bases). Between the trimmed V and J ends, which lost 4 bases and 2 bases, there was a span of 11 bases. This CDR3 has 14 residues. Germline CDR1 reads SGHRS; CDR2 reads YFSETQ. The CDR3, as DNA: TGCGCCAGCAGCACAGACAGTCTCACAGATACGCAGTATTTT. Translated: CASSTDSLTDTQYF. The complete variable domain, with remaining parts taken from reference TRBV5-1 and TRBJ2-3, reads KAGVTQTPRYLIKTRGQQVTLSCSPISGHRSVSWYQQTPGQGLQFLFEYFSETQRNKGNFPGRFSGRQFSNSRSEMNVSTLELGDSALYLCASSTDSLTDTQYFGPGTRLTVL.

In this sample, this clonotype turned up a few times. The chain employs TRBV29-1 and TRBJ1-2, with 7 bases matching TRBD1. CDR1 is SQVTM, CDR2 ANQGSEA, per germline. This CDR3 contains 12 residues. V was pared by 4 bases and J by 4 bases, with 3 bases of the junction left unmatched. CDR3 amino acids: CSVGQGPYGYTF. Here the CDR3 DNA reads TGCAGCGTTGGACAGGGCCCCTATGGCTACACCTTC. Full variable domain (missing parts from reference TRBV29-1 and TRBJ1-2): SAVISQKPSRDICQRGTSLTIQCQVDSQVTMMFWYRQQPGQSLTLIATANQGSEATYESGFVIDKFPISRPNLTFSTLTVSNMSPEDSSIYLCSVGQGPYGYTFGSGTRLTVV.

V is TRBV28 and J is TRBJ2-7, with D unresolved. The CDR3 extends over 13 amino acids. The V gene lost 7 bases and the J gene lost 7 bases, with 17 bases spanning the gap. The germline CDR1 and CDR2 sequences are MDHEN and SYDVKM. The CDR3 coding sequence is TGTGCCAGCACACCTCCGGCCACTGGGGAGCAGTACTTC. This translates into CASTPPATGEQYF.

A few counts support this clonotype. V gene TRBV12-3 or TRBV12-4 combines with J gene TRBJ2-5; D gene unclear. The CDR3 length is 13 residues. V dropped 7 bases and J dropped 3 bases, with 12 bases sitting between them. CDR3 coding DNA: TGTGCCAGCACCCCTAATGGCGAAGAGACCCAGTACTTC. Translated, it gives CASTPNGEETQYF.

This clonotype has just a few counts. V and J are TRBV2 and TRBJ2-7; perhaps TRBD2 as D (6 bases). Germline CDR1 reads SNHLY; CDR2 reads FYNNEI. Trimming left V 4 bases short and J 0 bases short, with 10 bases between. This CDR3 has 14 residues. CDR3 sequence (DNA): TGTGCCAGCAGTGGGACTATCCCCTCCTACGAGCAGTACTTC. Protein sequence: CASSGTIPSYEQYF.

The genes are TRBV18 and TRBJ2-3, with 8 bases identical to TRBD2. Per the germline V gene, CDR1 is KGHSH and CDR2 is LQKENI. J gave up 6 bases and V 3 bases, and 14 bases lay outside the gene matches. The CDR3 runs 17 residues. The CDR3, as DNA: TGTGCCAGCTCACCTCGACTAGCGCACGTCGAAGGGGATACGCAGTATTTT. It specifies CASSPRLAHVEGDTQYF. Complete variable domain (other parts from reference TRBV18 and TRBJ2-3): NAGVMQNPRHLVRRRGQEARLRCSPMKGHSHVYWYRQLPEEGLKFMVYLQKENIIDESGMPKERFSAEFPKEGPSILRIQQVVRGDSAAYFCASSPRLAHVEGDTQYFGPGTRLTVL.

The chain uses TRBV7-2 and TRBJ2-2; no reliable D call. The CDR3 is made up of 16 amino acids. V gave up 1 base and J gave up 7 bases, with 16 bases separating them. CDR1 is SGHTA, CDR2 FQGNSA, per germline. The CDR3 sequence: CASSLVPTQILGELFF. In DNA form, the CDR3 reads TGTGCCAGCAGCTTAGTTCCGACTCAGATTCTCGGGGAGCTGTTTTTT.

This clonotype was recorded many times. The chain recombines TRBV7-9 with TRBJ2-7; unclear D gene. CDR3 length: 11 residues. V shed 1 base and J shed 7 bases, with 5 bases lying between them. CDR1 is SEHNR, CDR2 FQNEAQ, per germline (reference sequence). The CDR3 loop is CASSLGVEQYF. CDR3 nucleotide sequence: TGTGCCAGCAGCTTAGGGGTTGAGCAGTACTTC.

In DNA, the CDR3 is TGTGCCACGTCCCGGGGAGAGGCAGAGACCCAGTACTTC. Amino acids: CATSRGEAETQYF. V and J are TRBV10-3 and TRBJ2-5, with D possibly being TRBD2 (5 bases). V was shortened by 10 bases and J by 4 bases, with 16 bases between the two germline ends. The CDR3 is 13 residues long. Germline lookup yields CDR1 ENHRY and CDR2 SYGVKD.

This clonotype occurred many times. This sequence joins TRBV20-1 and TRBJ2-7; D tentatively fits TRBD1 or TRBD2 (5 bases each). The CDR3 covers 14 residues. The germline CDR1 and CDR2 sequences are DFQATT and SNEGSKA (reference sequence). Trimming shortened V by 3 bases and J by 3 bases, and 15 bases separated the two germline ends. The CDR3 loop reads CSARDRDGNYEQYF. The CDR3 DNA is TGCAGTGCTAGGGACCGGGACGGGAACTACGAGCAGTACTTC.

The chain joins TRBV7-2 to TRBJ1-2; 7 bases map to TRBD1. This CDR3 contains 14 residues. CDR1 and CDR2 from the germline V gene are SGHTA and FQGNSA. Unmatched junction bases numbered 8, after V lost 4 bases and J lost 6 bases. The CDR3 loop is CASSSPDRADGYTF. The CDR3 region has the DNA TGTGCCAGCAGCTCTCCCGACAGGGCGGATGGCTACACCTTC.

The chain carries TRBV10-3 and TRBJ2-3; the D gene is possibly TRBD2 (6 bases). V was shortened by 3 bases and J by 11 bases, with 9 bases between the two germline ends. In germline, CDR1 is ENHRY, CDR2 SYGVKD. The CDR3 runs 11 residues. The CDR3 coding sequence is TGTGCCATCAGTGATGGAGCGGGGCAGTATTTT. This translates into CAISDGAGQYF.

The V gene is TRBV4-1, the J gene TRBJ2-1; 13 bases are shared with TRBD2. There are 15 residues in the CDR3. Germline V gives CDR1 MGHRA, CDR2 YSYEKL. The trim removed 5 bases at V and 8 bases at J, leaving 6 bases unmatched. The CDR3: CASSKLAGGLDEQFF. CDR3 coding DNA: TGCGCCAGCAGCAAACTAGCGGGGGGGCTCGATGAGCAGTTCTTC.

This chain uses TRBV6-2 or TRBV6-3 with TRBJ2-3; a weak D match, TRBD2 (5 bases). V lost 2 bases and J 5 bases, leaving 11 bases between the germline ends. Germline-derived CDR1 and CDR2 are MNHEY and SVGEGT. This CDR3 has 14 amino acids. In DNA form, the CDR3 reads TGTGCCAGCAGTTACCGTTTCGGACTAGATACGCAGTATTTT. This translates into CASSYRFGLDTQYF.

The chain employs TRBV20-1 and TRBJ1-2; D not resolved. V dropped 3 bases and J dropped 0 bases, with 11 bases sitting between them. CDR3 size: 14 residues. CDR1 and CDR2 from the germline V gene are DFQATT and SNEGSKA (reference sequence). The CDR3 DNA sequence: TGCAGTGCTAGCCAGAGACCAACTAACTATGGCTACACCTTC. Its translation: CSASQRPTNYGYTF.

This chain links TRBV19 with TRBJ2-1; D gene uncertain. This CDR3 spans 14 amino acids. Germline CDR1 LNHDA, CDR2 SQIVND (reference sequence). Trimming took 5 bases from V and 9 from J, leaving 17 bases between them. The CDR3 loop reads CASSPTRTKGEQFF. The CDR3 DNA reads TGTGCCAGTAGTCCAACCAGAACGAAGGGTGAGCAGTTCTTC. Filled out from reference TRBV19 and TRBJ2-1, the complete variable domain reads DGGITQSPKYLFRKEGQNVTLSCEQNLNHDAMYWYRQDPGQGLRLIYYSQIVNDFQKGDIAEGYSVSREKKESFPLTVTSAQKNPTAFYLCASSPTRTKGEQFFGPGTRLTVL.

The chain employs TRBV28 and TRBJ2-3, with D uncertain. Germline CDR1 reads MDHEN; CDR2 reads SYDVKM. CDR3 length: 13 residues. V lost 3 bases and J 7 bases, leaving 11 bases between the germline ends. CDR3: CASSFRGPNTQYF. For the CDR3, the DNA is TGTGCCAGCAGTTTCCGAGGACCAAATACGCAGTATTTT.

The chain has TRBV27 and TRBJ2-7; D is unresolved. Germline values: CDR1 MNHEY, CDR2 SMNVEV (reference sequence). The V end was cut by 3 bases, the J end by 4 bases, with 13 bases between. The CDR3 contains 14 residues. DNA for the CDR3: TGTGCCAGCAGTTTTTCTAGTCCGGCTTACGAGCAGTACTTC. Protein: CASSFSSPAYEQYF.

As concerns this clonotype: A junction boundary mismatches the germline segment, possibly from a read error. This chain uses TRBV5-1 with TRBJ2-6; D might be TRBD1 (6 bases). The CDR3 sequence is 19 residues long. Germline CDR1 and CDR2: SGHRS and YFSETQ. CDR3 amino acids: CASSLFWTALDSGASVLTF. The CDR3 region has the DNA TGCGCCAGCAGCTTGTTTTGGACAGCCCTAGACTCTGGGGCCAGCGTCCTGACTTTC.

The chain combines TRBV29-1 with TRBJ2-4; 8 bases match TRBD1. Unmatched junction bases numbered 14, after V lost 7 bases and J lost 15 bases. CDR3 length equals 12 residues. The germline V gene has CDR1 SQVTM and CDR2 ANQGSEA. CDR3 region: CSGQGAGNERYF. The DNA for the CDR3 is TGCAGCGGCCAGGGGGCGGGGAACGAGCGGTACTTC.

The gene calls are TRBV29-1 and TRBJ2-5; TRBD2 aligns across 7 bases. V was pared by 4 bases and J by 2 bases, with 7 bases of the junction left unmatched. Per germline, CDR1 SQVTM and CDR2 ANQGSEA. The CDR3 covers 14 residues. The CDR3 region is CSVVPGRGQETQYF. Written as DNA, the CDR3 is TGCAGCGTTGTCCCAGGGCGGGGGCAAGAGACCCAGTACTTC.

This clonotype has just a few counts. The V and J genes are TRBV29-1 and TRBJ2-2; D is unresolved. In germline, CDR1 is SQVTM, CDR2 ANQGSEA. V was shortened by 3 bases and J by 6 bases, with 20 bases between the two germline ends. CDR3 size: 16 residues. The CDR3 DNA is TGCAGCGTTGAGTCAAGGGCAGGAATGTTTCCCGGGGAGCTGTTTTTT. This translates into CSVESRAGMFPGELFF.

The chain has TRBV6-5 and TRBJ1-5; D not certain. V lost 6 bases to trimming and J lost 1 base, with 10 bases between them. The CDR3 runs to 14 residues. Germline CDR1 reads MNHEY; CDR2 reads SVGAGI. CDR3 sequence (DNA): TGTGCCAGCAGAAACGGCGGGAGCAATCAGCCCCAGCATTTT. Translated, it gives CASRNGGSNQPQHF.

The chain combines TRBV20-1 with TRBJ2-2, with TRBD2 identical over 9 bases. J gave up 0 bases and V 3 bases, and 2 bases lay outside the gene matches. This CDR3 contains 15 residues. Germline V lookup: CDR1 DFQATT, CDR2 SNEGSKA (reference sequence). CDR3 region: CSARVAGANTGELFF. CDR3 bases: TGCAGTGCTAGGGTAGCGGGGGCGAACACCGGGGAGCTGTTTTTT.